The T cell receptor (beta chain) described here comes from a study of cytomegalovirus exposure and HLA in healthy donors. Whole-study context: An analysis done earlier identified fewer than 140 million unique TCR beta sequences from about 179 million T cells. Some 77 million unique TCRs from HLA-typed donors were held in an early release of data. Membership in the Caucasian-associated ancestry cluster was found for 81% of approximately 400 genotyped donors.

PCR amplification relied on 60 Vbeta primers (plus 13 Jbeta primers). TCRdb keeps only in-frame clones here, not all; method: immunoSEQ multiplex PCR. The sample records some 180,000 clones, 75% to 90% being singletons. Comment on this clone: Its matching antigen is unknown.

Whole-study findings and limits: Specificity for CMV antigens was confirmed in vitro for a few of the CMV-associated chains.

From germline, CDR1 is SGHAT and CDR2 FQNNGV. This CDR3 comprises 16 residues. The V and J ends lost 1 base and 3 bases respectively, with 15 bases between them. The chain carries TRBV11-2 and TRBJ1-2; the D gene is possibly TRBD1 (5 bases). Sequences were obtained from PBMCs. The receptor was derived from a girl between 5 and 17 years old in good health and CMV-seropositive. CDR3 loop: CASSLVGGADHYGYTF. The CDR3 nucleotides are TGTGCCAGCAGCTTAGTAGGTGGGGCGGACCACTATGGCTACACCTTC. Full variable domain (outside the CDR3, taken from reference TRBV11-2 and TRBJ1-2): EAGVAQSPRYKIIEKRQSVAFWCNPISGHATLYWYQQILGQGPKLLIQFQNNGVVDDSQLPKDRFSAERLKGVDSTLKIQPAKLEDSAVYLCASSLVGGADHYGYTFGSGTRLTVV.